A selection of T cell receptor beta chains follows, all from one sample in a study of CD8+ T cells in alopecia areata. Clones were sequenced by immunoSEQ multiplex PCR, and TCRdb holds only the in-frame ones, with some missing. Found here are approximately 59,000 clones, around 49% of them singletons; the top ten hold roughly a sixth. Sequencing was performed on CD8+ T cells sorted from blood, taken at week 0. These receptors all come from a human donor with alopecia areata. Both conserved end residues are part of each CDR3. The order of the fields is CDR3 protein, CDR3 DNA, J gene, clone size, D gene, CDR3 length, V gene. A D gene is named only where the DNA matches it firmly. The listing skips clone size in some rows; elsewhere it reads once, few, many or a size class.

CATQGQSQSYEQYF TGTGCCACCCAAGGACAGTCGCAAAGCTACGAGCAGTACTTC TRBJ2-7 - - 14 TRBV14
CASSLGTEAGELFF TGTGCCAGCAGTTTAGGGACAGAGGCCGGGGAGCTGTTTTTT TRBJ2-2 - TRBD1 14 TRBV27
CSVGDGLEVYEQYF TGCAGCGTTGGCGATGGTCTGGAGGTCTACGAGCAGTACTTC TRBJ2-7 few - 14 TRBV29-1
CASSLAVLSYEQYF TGTGCCAGCAGCTTAGCTGTTCTCTCCTACGAGCAGTACTTC TRBJ2-7 few - 14 TRBV7-2
CSAAGEQFF TGCAGCGCAGCGGGTGAGCAGTTCTTC TRBJ2-1 - - 9 TRBV29-1
CSVILAGGTYEQYF TGCAGCGTTATTCTAGCGGGTGGGACCTACGAGCAGTACTTC TRBJ2-7 - TRBD2 14 TRBV29-1
CAWRDTSGNYNEQFF TGTGCCTGGAGGGACACTAGCGGGAACTACAATGAGCAGTTCTTC TRBJ2-1 - TRBD2 15 TRBV30
CASSLGAGYNEQFF TGTGCCAGCAGTTTAGGAGCGGGATACAATGAGCAGTTCTTC TRBJ2-1 once TRBD2 14 TRBV27
CASSLASNQPQHF TGTGCCAGCAGCTTAGCCAGCAATCAGCCCCAGCATTTT TRBJ1-5 - - 13 TRBV7-6
CATSNFIQETQYF TGTGCCACCAGCAACTTCATCCAAGAGACCCAGTACTTC TRBJ2-5 - - 13 TRBV15
CASSWAGPNTGELFF TGTGCCAGCAGCTGGGCCGGGCCGAACACCGGGGAGCTGTTTTTT TRBJ2-2 - - 15 TRBV7-6
CATQTGVASGDTQYF TGTGCCACTCAGACAGGGGTTGCCTCCGGAGATACGCAGTATTTT TRBJ2-3 few - 15 TRBV21-1
CAWSLGDYHYNEQFF TGTGCCTGGAGTCTTGGAGACTATCACTACAATGAGCAGTTCTTC TRBJ2-1 few - 15 TRBV30
CASSQGTANTEAFF TGCGCCAGCAGCCAAGGGACGGCGAACACTGAAGCTTTCTTT TRBJ1-1 - - 14 TRBV4-1
CASSYKVSGVEQYF TGTGCCAGCAGTTACAAGGTCTCGGGAGTCGAGCAGTACTTC TRBJ2-7 few - 14 TRBV6-5
CSVVQGRRETQYF TGCAGCGTTGTACAGGGGCGTCGAGAGACCCAGTACTTC TRBJ2-5 - TRBD1 13 TRBV29-1
CASSPTGGEGDTQYF TGTGCCAGCAGCCCCACAGGGGGCGAAGGAGATACGCAGTATTTT TRBJ2-3 few TRBD1 15 TRBV7-9